This T cell receptor beta chain was observed in a study of Graves' ophthalmopathy and Graves' hyperthyroidism. Points from the study as a whole: A model of 13 signatures distinguished ophthalmopathy from stable hyperthyroidism at around 90% sensitivity and about 80% specificity.

RNA transcripts were the source from which TCR beta CDR3 regions were amplified. HTBI primers served in a first-round RT-PCR, which a second-round multiplex PCR followed. TCRdb reanalysed the multiplex PCR reads using MiXCR and keeps one entry per CDR3 protein. The sample has fewer than 400,000 distinct CDR3 sequences; 18% are singletons. The sample holds one count of this clonotype. The target antigen is unknown. The CDR3 is 13 amino acids. The germline V and J ends were trimmed by 0 bases and 4 bases, with 7 bases remaining between them. CDR1 and CDR2 from the germline V gene are GTSNPN and SVGIG (reference sequence). Ophthalmopathy-affected donors exhibited moderate-to-severe activity, CAS ≥3, NOSPECS ≥4, and duration under 3 months. Clinical symptoms and serum thyroxine were used for diagnosis; TRAb, thyroid ultrasound and orbital computed tomography were also relied on. The starting material, 10 ml of fresh peripheral blood, provided the PBMCs.

The sample consisted of peripheral blood. The rearrangement links TRBV30 to TRBJ1-5; no clear D gene. The sequence derives from a woman aged 18-29 years with Graves' ophthalmopathy. The chain's CDR3 is CAWSVQPNQPQHF. The CDR3 nucleotides are TGTGCCTGGAGTGTGCAGCCTAATCAGCCCCAGCATTTT.